There are a few counts of the clone carrying this TCR beta chain. The V end lost 2 bases, the J end lost 3 bases, and 8 bases lay between the germline ends. The germline V gene encodes CDR1 SGHTA and CDR2 FQGTGA. The CDR3 covers 13 residues. This entry comes from a study of response to subunit inactivated influenza vaccine. One entry per CDR3 protein results from TCRdb running MiXCR on the RT-PCR reads. The table shows 500,000 to 550,000 distinct CDR3 sequences, with 7.2% occurring only once. The sequenced sample was PBMCs from blood, obtained roughly 24 months after vaccination. This TCR came from a man aged 50 to 75 who received an inactivated influenza vaccine. The rearrangement uses TRBV7-3 and TRBJ2-7, with unresolved D. CDR3 protein: CASSLAMGYEQYF. CDR3 nucleotides: TGTGCCAGCAGCTTAGCGATGGGCTACGAGCAGTACTTC. Combining the CDR3 with reference TRBV7-3 and TRBJ2-7 gives the whole variable domain GAGVSQTPSNKVTEKGKYVELRCDPISGHTALYWYRQSLGQGPEFLIYFQGTGAADDSGLPNDRFFAVRPEGSVSTLKIQRTERGDSAVYLCASSLAMGYEQYFGPGTRLTVT.